This TCR beta chain came from a study of T cell responses to AZD1222 COVID-19 vaccine. As concerns this clone: Antigen specificity is unknown.

Libraries were prepared by immunoSEQ multiplex PCR; TCRdb keeps only in-frame clonotypes and omits some of them. The sample lists just under 75,000 clones; roughly 80% were seen once. The J segment lost 2 bases and the V segment lost 4 bases, leaving 8 bases of the junction unmatched. Germline V gene lookup returns CDR1 SEHNR and CDR2 FQNEAQ (reference sequence). This CDR3 is built from 16 residues. Points from the study as a whole: Breadth and depth of Spike-specific TCRs rose after two AZD1222 doses.

The sequences come from peripheral blood, collected 28 days after the second AZD1222 dose. The source is an adult who received the AZD1222 COVID-19 vaccine. The V call is TRBV7-9, the J call TRBJ2-5; the match to TRBD1 covers 9 bases. CDR3 DNA: TGTGCCAGCAGCTCTCTGACAGGGGGACCTCAAGAGACCCAGTACTTC. Translation: CASSSLTGGPQETQYF.